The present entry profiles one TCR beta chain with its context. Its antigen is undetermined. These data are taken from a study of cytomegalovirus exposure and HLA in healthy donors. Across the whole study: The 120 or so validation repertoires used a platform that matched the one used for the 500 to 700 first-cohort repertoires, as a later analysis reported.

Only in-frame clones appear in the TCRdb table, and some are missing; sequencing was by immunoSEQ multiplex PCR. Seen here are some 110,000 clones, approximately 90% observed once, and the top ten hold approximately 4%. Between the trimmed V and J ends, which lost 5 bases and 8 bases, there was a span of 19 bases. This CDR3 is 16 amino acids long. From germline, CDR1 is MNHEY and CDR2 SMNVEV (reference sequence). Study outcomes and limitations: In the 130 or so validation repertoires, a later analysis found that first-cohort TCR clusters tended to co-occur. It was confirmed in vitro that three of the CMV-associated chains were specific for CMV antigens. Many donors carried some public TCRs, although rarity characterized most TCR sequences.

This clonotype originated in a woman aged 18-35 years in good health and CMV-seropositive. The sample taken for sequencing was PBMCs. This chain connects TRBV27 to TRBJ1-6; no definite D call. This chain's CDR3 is CASSARGGFWDSPLHF. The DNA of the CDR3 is TGTGCCAGCAGTGCCCGGGGAGGCTTCTGGGATTCACCCCTCCACTTT.